This T cell receptor (beta chain) was identified in a study of cytomegalovirus exposure and HLA in healthy donors (dated by TCRdb to 2015 to 2018). Context from the whole study: According to an earlier analysis of a few hundred of the donors, 150 million to 200 million T cells yielded 95 million to 140 million unique TCR beta sequences and 276 Gb of sequence data. HLA typing covered class I and class II loci at four-digit resolution. The study combined high-throughput TCR immunosequencing, statistical association of individual TCRs with disease status, and machine learning to predict cytomegalovirus infection status. The study aimed to test whether signatures of past pathogen exposure could be identified by cataloging public T cell receptors. Among the roughly 430 genotyped donors, 81% belonged to the genetic ancestry cluster associated with self-reported Caucasian donors. The number of donors typed differed by locus, with 629-630 for A, B, C, DRB1 and DQB1, over 500 for DQA1, 600 to 610 for DPA1, and approximately 470 for DPB1. Using immunosequencing, the study profiled T cell repertoires from 500 to 800 subjects and related those repertoires to cytomegalovirus serostatus. Alongside the repertoire data, information on donor age, sex, ethnicity and CMV serostatus was compiled. Roughly 300 gigabases of sequencing data and around 88 million unique TCR sequences made up an early release that covered over 550 HLA-typed donors. In addition to the first cohort of 650 to 800 subjects, a separate validation cohort of under 150 different subjects was used. In a later analysis, previously published TCR beta repertoires from 550 to 750 donors were re-analyzed and high-resolution HLA genotyping was added so that TCR occurrence patterns could be studied. Rather than drawing on any new phenotypic data, the later analysis identified candidate immune exposures from TCR beta sequences and the way those sequences occurred across donors. In an earlier analysis of more than 550 of the donors, high-throughput TCR beta sequencing was used to judge whether each TCR beta V gene segment behaved as functional or pseudogenic. Across approximately 400 genotyped donors of the cohort, an average of roughly 230,000 unique TCR beta nucleotide sequences per donor were sequenced, and 15% to 20% of those sequences were non-productive. A later genetic analysis took genome-wide SNP genotypes for about three fifths of the roughly 700 donors and used that subset as a discovery cohort. Five DR-DQ haplotypes were handled as single units for association and clustering, since linkage in the cohort was strong. All discovery cohort repertoires had been generated on a single sequencing platform. General findings and caveats noted by the study authors: Because HLA typing was missing for some donors at each locus, association tests included only the typed subset. A later analysis found that HLA-associated TCR beta chains were more clonally expanded and had lower generation probabilities than equally common non-associated chains. The only immune exposure information available for the cohort was CMV serostatus. Compared with the roughly 720-donor mean, donors in an Asian-associated ancestry cluster had fewer N-insertions in productive TCRs, according to a later genetic analysis. Correlated functional status among segregating V segments might be attributable to linkage disequilibrium, but an unknown experimental factor could not be ruled out. According to a later analysis, TCR association rates differed among HLA loci, with DRB1 alleles showing the most associated TCRs and HLA-C alleles showing the fewest. In an earlier analysis of some 500 of the donors, most TCR beta V segments appeared in productive rearrangements about 87% or about 30% of the time, broadly matching IMGT annotations. A later analysis associated 15,000 to 20,000 TCR beta sequences with specific HLA alleles at a false discovery rate of 0.05. A further reported finding was that TCR beta sequences accurately predicted the HLA-A and HLA-B alleles for most subjects in the first cohort. Strong co-occurrence of HLA alleles, especially DR and DQ, made assigning TCR associations to individual alleles difficult. A later genetic analysis associated a missense DCLRE1C variant with V-gene and J-gene trimming of TCR beta chains, and an independent cohort replicated the association. The 87-base-pair reads could not distinguish some IMGT-functional V segments, including TRBV6-2 and TRBV6-3, so those segments were excluded. The classifier was reported to diagnose cytomegalovirus status with high specificity and sensitivity in both the original cohort and the validation cohort. According to the authors, the approach could potentially be generalized to other disease states and immunological phenotypes. In this cohort, only TCR beta chains were sequenced, and detectable features were limited by the absence of alpha or paired-chain data. The presence/absence analyses assumed that sequencing depth was roughly uniform across donors, and that assumption may not be true. The sequencing pipeline was judged likely to have produced a cluster of highly shared sequence variants as a technical artifact. Because counts were too low, roughly 18 rarely observed V segments, including chromosome 9 orphons, were left out of the earlier analysis of 587 of the donors. Most TCR sequences were observed very rarely across donors, whereas some public TCRs were present in many individuals. According to a later analysis, most CMV-associated TCR beta chains appeared to be HLA-restricted, and the HLA associations seemed to be driven largely by CMV exposure. Three of the identified cytomegalovirus-associated TCR beta chains were confirmed in vitro to be specific for cytomegalovirus antigens. Several of the top co-occurrence clusters appeared to be linked to parvovirus B19, influenza, CMV and Epstein-Barr virus, according to a later analysis. A total of 150 or so TCR beta chains were listed by the study as associated with cytomegalovirus.

Preparation of the library involved the immunoSEQ multiplex PCR assay. A mixture of 60 forward primers for TCR Vbeta segments and 13 reverse primers for TCR Jbeta segments was used in the multiplex PCR. The CDR3 region of rearranged TCR beta genes was amplified from genomic DNA with a multiplex PCR assay. Amplified TCR beta libraries were sequenced as 87-base-pair reads on the Illumina HiSeq System. In the original analysis: Across the 666 repertoires, a later analysis counted roughly 77 million unique TCR beta chains, approximately 10 million of which were shared by at least two donors. To remove PCR and sequencing errors, raw reads were error-corrected and collapsed into unique sequences using a nearest-neighbor algorithm that merged closely related sequences. CDR3 sequences were aligned to IMGT reference sequences to assign V, D and J gene segments. For a sequence to be retained, a match of at least six nucleotides was required to both a V gene segment and a J gene segment. A rearrangement was called productive if the CDR3 had no stop codons and remained in frame with V and J, and every other rearrangement was called non-productive. CDR3 was defined by IMGT convention, running from the second conserved V-encoded cysteine to the conserved J-encoded phenylalanine. The earlier analysis of about 500 of the donors excluded sequences that lacked an unambiguous match to a single V gene segment. An earlier analysis of fewer than 750 of the donors classified V segments as functional when productive rearrangements were above 56.7% and as segregating when the standard deviation between donors was above 5%. A statistical classification framework was built for diagnosing cytomegalovirus status from the catalog of TCR beta chain sequences. A later analysis assigned V and J genes by comparing TCR nucleotide sequences with IMGT/GENE-DB human TR gene sequences. A later analysis assigned CDR3 sequences and most-parsimonious VDJ recombination scenarios with the TCRdist pipeline. In a later analysis, each TCR beta chain was defined by its CDR3 amino acid sequence together with its V-gene family, and reads lacking a unique V-gene family were excluded. In a later analysis, 500 to 650 highly shared, low-generation-probability nucleotide sequences were removed to address suspected cross-contamination and a sequencing artifact. In a later analysis, a clonal expansion index for each public chain was calculated from normalized within-repertoire ranks of inferred template counts. In a later analysis, generation probabilities were computed using a VDJ recombination model fitted to out-of-frame rearrangements, and the results were checked against IGoR. In a later analysis, TCR-TCR, TCR-HLA and TCR-CMV co-occurrence was scored with hypergeometric tests, and a repertoire-size bias correction was applied to TCR pairs. In a later analysis, false discovery rates were estimated by permuting HLA or CMV assignments 20 times. In a later analysis, co-occurring TCRs were grouped using DBSCAN, and TCRdist sequence similarity was added for clustering within HLA-allele-positive subsets. Repertoires with fewer than 30,000 or more than 120,000 public chains, plus five repertoires with anomalous nucleotide sharing, were excluded from co-occurrence clustering. TCRdb took this table from immuneACCESS and kept in-frame rearrangements with V and J called. Such tables lack part of the clones; where checked against another copy, unresolved V genes explain under half of the gap, and the rest is unexplained. V and J calls and clone size are those listed in that table; D and trimming were worked out from the DNA. The sample data list around 120,000 clones, and about 80% of these were observed just once. Of the sample, 25% to 35% is held by the ten largest clones.

About this clone itself: No cognate antigen has been identified for it. No qualities accompany the bases; no much larger clone lies one base away.

The cohort was made up of under 800 healthy bone marrow donors. All cohort members were sampled while nominally healthy, although unrecorded immune exposures were likely present. The donor was CMV seropositive and was included in the group of around 300 seropositive cohort members. A peripheral blood sample was collected from each donor, and TCR beta sequencing was performed on peripheral blood mononuclear cells. Genomic DNA was extracted from the blood cell samples with the Qiagen DNeasy Blood Extraction Kit. The CDR3 holds 17 amino acids from the cysteine to the phenylalanine. The DNA shown is the 51-base CDR3, in frame from base 1. Clipping removes 1 base from V and 5 bases from J, with 11 as the unmatched junction base count. According to the germline V gene, CDR1 reads SGHVS and CDR2 reads FQNEAQ.

The source of this sequence is a man aged 60 to 75 in good health and CMV-seropositive. In this chain, TRBV7-8 is recombined with TRBJ1-2, and TRBD1 matches 9 of the central bases. The sequenced material came from PBMCs. The sequenced DNA: TGTGCCAGCAGCTTAGTGTTAACCCTGGACAGGGGTTATGGCTACACCTTC. This codes for CASSLVLTLDRGYGYTF.